One sample yielded the 25 T cell receptor beta chains listed below, sequenced in a study of Ad26.COV2.S vaccination and SARS-CoV-2 variants. Documented treatment: approximately 18 received Ad26.COV2.S at low or high dose, single or two shots; a few received placebo; per-sample allocation not given. Repertoires come from day 63 after the first vaccine or placebo injection. Assay: immunoSEQ multiplex PCR; the TCRdb copy retains only in-frame clones and omits some. The sample gives under 600,000 clones, nearly 90% of which show up once; about 1.7% is in the top ten. Specimen: peripheral blood, collected in a trial of Ad26.COV2.S vaccine versus placebo. The receptors come from a person between 18 and 59 years old who received the Ad26.COV2.S COVID-19 vaccine or a placebo.

This clone was seen a single time. The chain combines TRBV25-1 with TRBJ2-7; a possible D gene is TRBD2 (6 bases). The CDR3 consists of 11 residues. In germline, CDR1 is MGHDK, CDR2 SYGVNS. Trimming took 11 bases from V and 0 from J, leaving 8 bases between them. The CDR3 DNA reads TGTGCCGCGGGGACCTCCTACGAGCAGTACTTC. Protein: CAAGTSYEQYF.

This chain uses TRBV5-1 with TRBJ1-4, with D maybe TRBD1 (5 bases). Germline values: CDR1 SGHRS, CDR2 YFSETQ. Between the trimmed V and J ends, which lost 5 bases and 0 bases, there was a span of 14 bases. The CDR3 totals 16 residues. The CDR3 here is CASSQNPTATNEKLFF. CDR3 nucleotide sequence: TGCGCCAGCAGTCAGAACCCGACAGCAACTAATGAAAAACTGTTTTTT.

In the case of this clone: The junction departs from the called germline gene at one end, perhaps through a read error. The gene calls are TRBV4-3 and TRBJ2-2; 8 bases map to TRBD1. CDR3 length: 16 amino acids. CDR1 and CDR2 (germline): LGHNA, YSLEER. CDR3 in DNA: TGCGCCCGCAGCCGACGTTACAGGGGGGTCGCCGGGGAGCTGTTTTTT. Residues: CARSRRYRGVAGELFF.

V and J are TRBV5-1 and TRBJ2-3, with unresolved D. The V end lost 6 bases, the J end lost 6 bases, and 11 bases lay between the germline ends. Germline lookup yields CDR1 SGHRS and CDR2 YFSETQ. This CDR3 has 12 residues. The CDR3 nucleotides are TGCGCCAGCATGGCAGGTACCGATACGCAGTATTTT. Its protein product is CASMAGTDTQYF. Complete variable domain (other parts from reference TRBV5-1 and TRBJ2-3): KAGVTQTPRYLIKTRGQQVTLSCSPISGHRSVSWYQQTPGQGLQFLFEYFSETQRNKGNFPGRFSGRQFSNSRSEMNVSTLELGDSALYLCASMAGTDTQYFGPGTRLTVL.

The chain couples TRBV25-1 to TRBJ2-3, with 12 positions matching TRBD2. V shed 3 bases and J 1 base; nucleotides not matched to a gene: 8. The CDR3 consists of 18 residues. The germline V gene encodes CDR1 MGHDK and CDR2 SYGVNS. The CDR3 DNA follows: TGTGCCAGCAGTGATCGGCTAGCGGGGGGGCTCGGCACAGATACGCAGTATTTT. Its protein is CASSDRLAGGLGTDTQYF.

The V gene is TRBV13, the J gene TRBJ2-3, with D possibly TRBD1 on 6 matching bases. V shed 2 bases and J shed 4 bases, with 16 bases lying between them. CDR3 length: 16 residues. In germline, CDR1 is PRHDT, CDR2 FYEKMQ (reference sequence). CDR3 residues: CASSLIPPQGPDTQYF. CDR3 nucleotides: TGTGCCAGCAGCTTAATCCCCCCTCAGGGGCCAGATACGCAGTATTTT.

J is TRBJ1-2 and V is TRBV10-3; D not certain. In germline, CDR1 is ENHRY, CDR2 SYGVKD. Deletions cut 6 bases from V and 1 base from J, with 12 bases between. The CDR3 runs to 14 residues. CDR3 in amino acids: CAIRYIGDNYGYTF. The CDR3 DNA sequence: TGTGCCATCAGGTATATAGGCGATAACTATGGCTACACCTTC.

The chain uses TRBV6-5 and TRBJ1-3; D is unresolved. V was cut by 0 bases and J by 3 bases, with 9 bases left in between. Looked up from germline, CDR1 is MNHEY and CDR2 is SVGAGI. The CDR3 is made up of 15 amino acids. The CDR3: CASSYSPQNGNTIYF. DNA for the CDR3: TGTGCCAGCAGTTACTCTCCCCAGAATGGAAACACCATATATTTT.

J is TRBJ1-2 and V is TRBV10-3, with TRBD1 as a possible D gene (6 bases). Germline V gives CDR1 ENHRY, CDR2 SYGVKD. V dropped 3 bases and J dropped 6 bases, with 14 bases sitting between them. The CDR3 covers 14 residues. The CDR3 DNA sequence: TGTGCCATCAGTGAAACAGGGTGGAACAATGGCTACACCTTC. This codes for CAISETGWNNGYTF.

This rearrangement joins TRBV6-5 to TRBJ1-1; D uncertain. Per the germline V gene, CDR1 is MNHEY and CDR2 is SVGAGI. CDR3 length: 15 amino acids. V was shortened by 0 bases and J by 1 base, with 9 bases between the two germline ends. The CDR3 reads CASSYSIRRNTEAFF. Written as DNA, the CDR3 is TGTGCCAGCAGTTACTCGATCCGGAGGAACACTGAAGCTTTCTTT.

The chain links TRBV10-3 to TRBJ2-3, with TRBD2 identical over 8 bases. Germline V CDR1 and CDR2: ENHRY, SYGVKD. J was trimmed by 6 bases and V by 6 bases; bases with no gene match: 11. This CDR3 region has 15 residues. The CDR3 DNA reads as TGTGCCATCAGGATGACTAGCGACACCGGTGATACGCAGTATTTT. Amino acid sequence: CAIRMTSDTGDTQYF.

The chain has TRBV5-1 and TRBJ2-7; 7 bases agree with TRBD2. CDR3 length: 15 amino acids. Trimming removed 5 bases from V and 2 bases from J; junction bases left unmatched: 10. Per germline, CDR1 SGHRS and CDR2 YFSETQ. The CDR3 bases are TGCGCCAGCAGTCTCTTAGCGGGTACGACCTACGAGCAGTACTTC. Translated: CASSLLAGTTYEQYF.

The chain carries TRBV6-1 and TRBJ2-7; D unresolved. V was pared by 2 bases and J by 3 bases, with 11 bases between. This CDR3 spans 14 amino acids. CDR1 and CDR2 (germline): MNHNS, SASEGT. Here the CDR3 DNA reads TGTGCCAGCAGTGAATTCGGGCAGCGCTACGAGCAGTACTTC. This codes for CASSEFGQRYEQYF.

V gene TRBV13 combines with J gene TRBJ1-2, with 10 bases identical to TRBD1. Trimming at V came to 2 bases and at J to 8 bases, leaving 8 bases not matched to a gene. Germline-derived CDR1 and CDR2 are PRHDT and FYEKMQ (reference sequence). This CDR3 is 15 amino acids long. The CDR3 loop is CASSLKDRGREGYTF. The CDR3 coding sequence is TGTGCCAGCAGCTTAAAGGACAGGGGGAGGGAAGGCTACACCTTC.

The chain carries TRBV4-1 and TRBJ2-1; 11 bases match TRBD2. V lost 4 bases to trimming and J lost 7 bases; unmatched junction nucleotides: 6. CDR3 size: 15 residues. The V gene's germline CDR1 is MGHRA and CDR2 YSYEKL. The CDR3 DNA follows: TGCGCCAGCAGCCCCTCTAGCGGGGGGAGGAATGAGCAGTTCTTC. Translated, it gives CASSPSSGGRNEQFF.

V is TRBV7-6 and J is TRBJ2-7, with 7 bases aligning to TRBD2. The CDR3 covers 14 residues. V gave up 5 bases and J gave up 3 bases; unmatched junction bases: 7. CDR1 is SGHVS and CDR2 is FNYEAQ in the germline V gene. CDR3 in DNA: TGTGCCAGCAGCCATCTAGCGGAGAACTACGAGCAGTACTTC. Protein sequence: CASSHLAENYEQYF.

This chain joins TRBV18 and TRBJ2-2, with 9 bases fitting TRBD1. The V and J ends lost 3 bases and 5 bases, in that order; junction bases with no gene match: 1. CDR1 is KGHSH, CDR2 LQKENI, per germline. This CDR3 has 14 amino acids. CDR3 bases: TGTGCCAGCTCACCGGGACAGGGAACCGGGGAGCTGTTTTTT. This encodes CASSPGQGTGELFF.

The chain couples TRBV30 to TRBJ2-1; TRBD1 matches 7 bases. V was clipped by 5 bases and J by 2 bases; unmatched bases: 6. Per the germline V gene, CDR1 is GTSNPN and CDR2 is SVGIG (reference sequence). The CDR3 consists of 14 residues. The CDR3 spells CAWGMTGPYNEQFF. For the CDR3, the DNA is TGTGCCTGGGGGATGACAGGGCCCTACAATGAGCAGTTCTTC.

The chain links TRBV7-2 to TRBJ1-1, with D unclear. V was pared by 6 bases and J by 2 bases, with 10 bases between. The length of the CDR3 is 13 residues. Germline CDR1 and CDR2: SGHTA and FQGNSA. The CDR3 DNA follows: TGTGCCAGCAGTGGTACCCTAAACACTGAAGCTTTCTTT. As protein: CASSGTLNTEAFF.

V gene TRBV5-4 combines with J gene TRBJ2-7; 11 positions match TRBD2. J gave up 3 bases and V 0 bases, and 11 bases lay outside the gene matches. Germline V CDR1 and CDR2: SGHNT, YYREEE (reference sequence). The CDR3 is made up of 18 amino acids. CDR3 sequence reads: CASSLDPSGRSIHYEQYF. CDR3 sequence (DNA): TGTGCCAGCAGCTTGGACCCTAGCGGGAGGTCCATTCACTACGAGCAGTACTTC.

In this sample, this clone turned up once. This chain connects TRBV19 to TRBJ1-4, with D unclear. V was pared by 4 bases and J by 0 bases, with 12 bases between. The CDR3 covers 16 residues. Per the germline V gene, CDR1 is LNHDA and CDR2 is SQIVND (reference sequence). CDR3 protein: CASSKGDISTNEKLFF. DNA for the CDR3: TGTGCCAGTAGTAAGGGTGACATTTCAACTAATGAAAAACTGTTTTTT.

This rearrangement joins TRBV18 to TRBJ2-1; 10 bases fit TRBD2. The germline V gene encodes CDR1 KGHSH and CDR2 LQKENI. The CDR3 covers 19 residues. The V and J ends lost 0 bases and 9 bases, in that order; junction bases with no gene match: 17. The CDR3 bases are TGTGCCAGCTCACCACCTATTTTGCAGCGGGAGGGCCTAGGAGGTGAGCAGTTCTTC. It encodes CASSPPILQREGLGGEQFF.

The chain carries TRBV11-2 and TRBJ2-1, with D tentatively TRBD1 (5 bases). Germline V gene lookup returns CDR1 SGHAT and CDR2 FQNNGV. The CDR3 is 13 amino acids. Trimming removed 7 bases from V and 4 bases from J, with 11 bases in between. This chain's CDR3 is CASTPAGYNEQFF. CDR3 in DNA: TGTGCCAGCACACCAGCAGGGTACAATGAGCAGTTCTTC.

This sequence joins TRBV6-6 and TRBJ1-4; TRBD1 matches at 9 bases. From germline, CDR1 is MNHNY and CDR2 SVGAGI (reference sequence). V lost 8 bases to trimming and J lost 7 bases; unmatched junction nucleotides: 5. The CDR3 is 13 residues long. The CDR3 DNA reads as TGTGCCAGCGCCGGGACAGGGCGTGAAAAACTGTTTTTT. It specifies CASAGTGREKLFF.

This clone appeared once. The V gene is TRBV7-9, the J gene TRBJ2-5; D possibly corresponds to TRBD1 (6 bases). Germline values: CDR1 SEHNR, CDR2 FQNEAQ (reference sequence). The V and J ends lost 3 bases and 4 bases respectively, with 9 bases between them. CDR3 length equals 13 residues. In DNA, the CDR3 is TGTGCCAGCAGCTTGAGACAGGTAGAGACCCAGTACTTC. Protein: CASSLRQVETQYF.